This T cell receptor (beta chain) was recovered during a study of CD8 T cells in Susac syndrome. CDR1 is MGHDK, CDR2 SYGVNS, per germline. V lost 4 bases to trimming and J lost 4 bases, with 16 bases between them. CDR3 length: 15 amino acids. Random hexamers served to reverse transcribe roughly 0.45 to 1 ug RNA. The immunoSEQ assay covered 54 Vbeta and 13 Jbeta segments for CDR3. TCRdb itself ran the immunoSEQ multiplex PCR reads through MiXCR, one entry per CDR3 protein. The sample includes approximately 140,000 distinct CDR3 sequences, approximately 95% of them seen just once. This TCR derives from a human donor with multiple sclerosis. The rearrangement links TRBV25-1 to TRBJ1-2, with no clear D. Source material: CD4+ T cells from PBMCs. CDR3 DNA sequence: TGTGCCAGCAGTGTCGGCGGATCTTTCAGCTATGGCTACACCTTC. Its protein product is CASSVGGSFSYGYTF.